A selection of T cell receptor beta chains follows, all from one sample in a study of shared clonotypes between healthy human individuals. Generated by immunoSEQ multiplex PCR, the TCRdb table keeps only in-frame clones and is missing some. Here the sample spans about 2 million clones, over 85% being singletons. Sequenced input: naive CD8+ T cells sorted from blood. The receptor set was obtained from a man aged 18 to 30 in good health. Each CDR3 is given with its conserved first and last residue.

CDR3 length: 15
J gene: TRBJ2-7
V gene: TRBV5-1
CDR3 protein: CASSRGTENSYEQYF

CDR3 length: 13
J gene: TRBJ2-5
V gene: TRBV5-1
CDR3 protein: CASSLAVWETQYF

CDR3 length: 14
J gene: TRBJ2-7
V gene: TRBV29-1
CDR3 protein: CSVVLPQGSYEQYF

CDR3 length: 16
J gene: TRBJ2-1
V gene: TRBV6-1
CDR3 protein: CASSELTGGAYNEQFF

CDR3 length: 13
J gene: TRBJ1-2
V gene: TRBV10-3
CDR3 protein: CAIWTGGVYGYTF

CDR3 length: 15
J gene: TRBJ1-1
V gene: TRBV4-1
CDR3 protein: CASSQVGQLNTEAFF

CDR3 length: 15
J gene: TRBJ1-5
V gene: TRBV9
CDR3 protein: CASSATQGPGEPQHF

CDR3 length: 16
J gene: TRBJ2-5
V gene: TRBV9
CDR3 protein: CASSPRVVAGGETQYF

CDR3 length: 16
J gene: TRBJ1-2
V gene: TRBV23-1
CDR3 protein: CASSQSQRGDYYGYTF

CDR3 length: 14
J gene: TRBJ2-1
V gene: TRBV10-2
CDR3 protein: CASSASGQGNEQFF

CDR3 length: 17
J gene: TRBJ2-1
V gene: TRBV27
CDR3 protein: CASSLSYSAHSYNEQFF

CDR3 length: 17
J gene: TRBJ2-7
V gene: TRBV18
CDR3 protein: CASSPPPGGDIPYEQYF

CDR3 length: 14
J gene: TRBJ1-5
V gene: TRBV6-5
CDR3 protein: CASSYSEGNQPQHF

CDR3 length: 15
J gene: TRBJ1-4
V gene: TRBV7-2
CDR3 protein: CASSSRTAFNEKLFF

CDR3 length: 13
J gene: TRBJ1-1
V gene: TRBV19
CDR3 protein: CASSFGTVLEAFF

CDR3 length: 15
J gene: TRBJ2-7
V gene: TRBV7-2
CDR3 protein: CASSLDRGVGYEQYF

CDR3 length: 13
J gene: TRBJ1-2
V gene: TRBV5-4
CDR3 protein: CASSFAGGVGYTF

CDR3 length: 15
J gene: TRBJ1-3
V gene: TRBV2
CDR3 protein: CASSEWDSSGNTIYF

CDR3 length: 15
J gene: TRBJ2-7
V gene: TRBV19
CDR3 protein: CASSSLLGTSYEQYF

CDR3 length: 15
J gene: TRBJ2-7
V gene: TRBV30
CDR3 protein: CACHTLGTDGAEQYF

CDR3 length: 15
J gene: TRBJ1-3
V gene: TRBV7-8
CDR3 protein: CASSLLAGTGNTIYF

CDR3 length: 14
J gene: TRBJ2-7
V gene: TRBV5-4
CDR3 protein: CASSLGQGPYEQYF

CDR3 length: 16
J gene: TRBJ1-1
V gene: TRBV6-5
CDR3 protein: CASSYAEGFGYTEAFF

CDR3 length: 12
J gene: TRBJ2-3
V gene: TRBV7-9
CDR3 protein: CASSLLADTQYF

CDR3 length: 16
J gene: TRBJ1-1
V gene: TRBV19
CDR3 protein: CASSIGPGSLRTEAFF

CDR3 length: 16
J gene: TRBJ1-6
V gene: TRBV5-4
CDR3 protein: CASSLDPILYNSPLHF

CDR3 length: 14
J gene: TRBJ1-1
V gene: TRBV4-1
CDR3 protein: CAAGDRDPAGEAFF

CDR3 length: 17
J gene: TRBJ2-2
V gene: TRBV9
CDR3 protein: CASSVAVVISNTGELFF

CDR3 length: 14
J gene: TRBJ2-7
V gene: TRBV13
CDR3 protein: CASSLGQGIYEQYF

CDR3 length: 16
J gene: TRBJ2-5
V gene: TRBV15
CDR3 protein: CATSRDTARYQETQYF

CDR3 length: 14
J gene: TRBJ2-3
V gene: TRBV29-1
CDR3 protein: CSVDSGARTDTQYF

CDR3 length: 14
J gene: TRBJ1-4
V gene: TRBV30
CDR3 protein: CAWKTGQGDEKLFF

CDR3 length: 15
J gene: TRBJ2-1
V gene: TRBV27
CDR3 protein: CASSPPNDRWNEQFF

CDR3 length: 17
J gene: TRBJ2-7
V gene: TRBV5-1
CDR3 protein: CASSLLIRGGAHYEQYF

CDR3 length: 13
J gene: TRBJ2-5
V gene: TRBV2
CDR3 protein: CASIPTGEETQYF

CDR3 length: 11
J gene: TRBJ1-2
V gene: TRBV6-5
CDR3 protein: CASRDLNSYTF

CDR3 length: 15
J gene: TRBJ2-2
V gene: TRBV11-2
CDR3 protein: CASSLYGVNTGELFF

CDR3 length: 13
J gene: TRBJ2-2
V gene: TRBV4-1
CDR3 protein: CASSQQGAGELFF

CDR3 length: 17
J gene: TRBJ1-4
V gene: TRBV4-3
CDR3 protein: CASSQDLSGGEDEKLFF

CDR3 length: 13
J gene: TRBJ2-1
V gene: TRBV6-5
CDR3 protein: CASSYKRRNEQFF

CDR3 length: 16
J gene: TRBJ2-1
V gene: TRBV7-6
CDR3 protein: CASRKSSGSSYNEQFF

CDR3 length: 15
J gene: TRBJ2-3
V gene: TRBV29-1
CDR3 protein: CSYASGGDGTDTQYF

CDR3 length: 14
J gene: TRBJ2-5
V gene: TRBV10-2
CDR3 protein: CASSLSGTQETQYF

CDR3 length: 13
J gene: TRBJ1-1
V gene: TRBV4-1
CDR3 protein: CASSRTGNTEAFF

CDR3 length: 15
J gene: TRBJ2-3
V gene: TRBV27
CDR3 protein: CASSLLGGNTDTQYF

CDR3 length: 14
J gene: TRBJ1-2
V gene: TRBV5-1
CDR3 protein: CASSLRGLNYGYTF

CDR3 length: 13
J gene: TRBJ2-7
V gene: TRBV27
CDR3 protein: CASSIQGQYEQYF

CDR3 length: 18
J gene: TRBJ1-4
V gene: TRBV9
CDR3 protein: CASSAGVTGNPSNEKLFF

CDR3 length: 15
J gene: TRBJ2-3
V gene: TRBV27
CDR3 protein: CASSPETSWTDTQYF

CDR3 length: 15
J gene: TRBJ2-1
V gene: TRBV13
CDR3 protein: CASSLTGTYYNEQFF